A selection of T cell receptor beta chains follows, all from one sample in a study of human T cells and chemical hapten exposure. TCRdb fed the RACE reads into MiXCR, producing one record per CDR3 protein. Among 65,000 to 90,000 distinct CDR3 sequences, more than 6.5% were seen once, and the ten largest hold around 1.3%. The starting material was whole blood, obtained in connection with sensitization to the hapten diphenylcyclopropenone (DPC). The receptors shown here come from a woman aged 25 to 39 with alopecia areata. Some clones in this sample may be carry-over from other donors' samples. Both conserved end residues are part of each CDR3. A D gene is named only where the DNA matches it firmly. For some rows the clone size is stated as once, few or many, or as a class when expanded; others skip it.

TRBV20-1	.	many	TRBJ2-1	TGCAGTGCTAGAGAGACCGCACCGGGTGGGCAGTTCTTC	CSARETAPGGQFF
TRBV12-3/TRBV12-4	TRBD2	many	TRBJ2-7	TGTGCCAGCAGTTTCGTAGCGGGGGGGCTCTACGAGCAGTACTTC	CASSFVAGGLYEQYF
TRBV2	.	few	TRBJ1-2	TGTGCCAGCACAAGACAGTTAGCTAACTATGGCTACACCTTC	CASTRQLANYGYTF
TRBV25-1	.	many	TRBJ1-5	TGTGCCAGCAGTGTTGGTGATCAGCCCCAGCATTTT	CASSVGDQPQHF
TRBV5-1	.	few	TRBJ1-1	TGCGCCAGCAGGACCCACGAGGCTGAAGCTTTCTTT	CASRTHEAEAFF
TRBV7-8	.	many	TRBJ2-3	TGTGCCAGCAGCTTCCAAGTGGATACGCAGTATTTT	CASSFQVDTQYF
TRBV5-4	TRBD1	.	TRBJ1-4	TGTGCCAGCAGCTTACGGACAGGGGCGGAGGAAAAACTGTTTTTT	CASSLRTGAEEKLFF
TRBV5-1	.	many	TRBJ1-1	TGCGCCAGCAGCTTGGTGGTGACGAACTCGCCCGCTGGAAAGAACACTGAAGCTTTCTTT	CASSLVVTNSPAGKNTEAFF
TRBV7-9	.	many	TRBJ1-2	TGTGCCAGCAGCTTAGAGGGCAGGGAATATGGCTACACCTTC	CASSLEGREYGYTF
TRBV5-1	.	.	TRBJ1-3	TGCGCCAGCAGCTTACAGGGAACCCCTGGAAACACCATATATTTT	CASSLQGTPGNTIYF
TRBV6-1	.	many	TRBJ1-5	TGTGCCAGCCTAAGCCACCCCAATCAGCCCCAGCATTTT	CASLSHPNQPQHF
TRBV6-2/TRBV6-3	.	.	TRBJ2-6	TGTGCCAGCAGTTCCAAGTTGTCTGGGGCCAACGTCCTGACTTTC	CASSSKLSGANVLTF
TRBV3-1	.	many	TRBJ2-3	TGTGCCAGCAGCCAAGGAGGATTCACAGATACGCAGTATTTT	CASSQGGFTDTQYF
TRBV6-5	.	.	TRBJ1-5	TGTGCCAGCAGTTACGGTGGGCTGAAGCTGAGCGGGCATTTT	CASSYGGLKLSGHF
TRBV4-2	TRBD2	many	TRBJ2-3	TGTGCCAGCAGCCACGACCGTAGCGGGGGCACAGATACGCAGTATTTT	CASSHDRSGGTDTQYF
TRBV19	.	.	TRBJ2-5	TGTGCCAGTAGGCAACGATCGGGGGAGACCCAGTACTTC	CASRQRSGETQYF
TRBV5-4	.	many	TRBJ2-1	TGTGCCAGCAGAGAGGCCCCGAGCTCCTACAATGAGCAGTTCTTC	CASREAPSSYNEQFF
TRBV6-6	TRBD1	few	TRBJ1-5	TGTGCCACCTCCAACCCGGACAGGGGGAATCAGCCCCAGCATTTT	CATSNPDRGNQPQHF
TRBV28	TRBD1	.	TRBJ2-7	TGTGCCAGCAGTTTACCCCGACAGGGGGGTACCTACGAGCAGTACTTC	CASSLPRQGGTYEQYF
TRBV12-3/TRBV12-4	.	many	TRBJ2-5	TGTGCCAGCAGTTCCCTTAGGGGGGTAGGAGAGACCCAGTACTTC	CASSSLRGVGETQYF
TRBV29-1	.	few	TRBJ1-1	TGCAGCGTTGAGCCAGGGAGCGCTGAAGCTTTCTTT	CSVEPGSAEAFF
TRBV6-2/TRBV6-3	.	many	TRBJ1-1	TGTGCCAGCAGTTACTCCCGGACAGATAACCTAAAGGACACTGAAGCTTTCTTT	CASSYSRTDNLKDTEAFF
TRBV6-2/TRBV6-3	.	many	TRBJ1-5	TGTGCCACCGGCCCGACTGGGGGGAGCAATCAGCCCCAGCATTTT	CATGPTGGSNQPQHF
TRBV2	.	many	TRBJ1-5	TGTGCCAGCAGTGAACAGGGGAATCAGCCCCAGCATTTT	CASSEQGNQPQHF
TRBV20-1	TRBD2	many	TRBJ2-4	TGCAGTGCTAGACGACTAGCGGGGGGCTTAGCCAAAAACATTCAGTACTTC	CSARRLAGGLAKNIQYF
TRBV2	.	.	TRBJ1-6	TGTGCCAGCAGTGAAGGTCAGGGTTATTCACCCCTCCACTTT	CASSEGQGYSPLHF
TRBV3-1	.	.	TRBJ1-2	TGTGCCAGCAGCCAAACCCCACAGGGATCTAACTATGGCTACACCTTC	CASSQTPQGSNYGYTF
TRBV7-2	TRBD2	many	TRBJ2-7	TGTGCCAGCAGCTTAGTCCAAGCGGGGGGCGAGCAGTACTTC	CASSLVQAGGEQYF
TRBV29-1	.	many	TRBJ2-5	TGCAGCGTGGCCTCAGGGGTTCAGGAGACCCAGTACTTC	CSVASGVQETQYF
TRBV6-5	TRBD1	few	TRBJ2-7	TGTGCCAGCAGAAGGACAGGGAGTATCCACGAGCAGTACTTC	CASRRTGSIHEQYF
TRBV27	TRBD2	many	TRBJ2-7	TGTGCCAGCAGTTTATACCCCCCTCGGCGGGGGGACTACGAGCAGTACTTC	CASSLYPPRRGDYEQYF
TRBV19	.	.	TRBJ2-6	TGTGCCAGTAGTTCTCGGACCGTCACCTCTGGGGCCAACGTCCTGACTTTC	CASSSRTVTSGANVLTF
TRBV7-9	.	many	TRBJ1-4	TGTGCCAGCAGCTTAGATTATGAAAAACTGTTTTTT	CASSLDYEKLFF
TRBV20-1	.	many	TRBJ1-4	TGCAGTGCTAGACAAGGAGGGGGGAATGAAAAACTGTTTTTT	CSARQGGGNEKLFF
TRBV29-1	TRBD1	many	TRBJ1-1	TGCAGCGTCGCCGGGACAGGCACCACTGAAGCTTTCTTT	CSVAGTGTTEAFF
TRBV15	.	.	TRBJ1-1	TGTGCCACCAGCAGAGATAAGGGGGTCGGGGTGAACACTGAAGCTTTCTTT	CATSRDKGVGVNTEAFF
TRBV6-5	.	.	TRBJ1-1	TGTGCCAGCTCCATTTCGAACACTGAAGCTTTCTTT	CASSISNTEAFF
TRBV18	.	many	TRBJ2-1	TGTGCCAGCTCTCCCCGGACTCCTAGATCGGTGTTCTTC	CASSPRTPRSVFF
TRBV3-1	TRBD1	many	TRBJ1-1	TGTGCCAGCAGCCCCCGACAGGGTTCACGGAACACTGAAGCTTTCTTT	CASSPRQGSRNTEAFF
TRBV5-5	.	many	TRBJ2-7	TGTGCCAGCAGCTTGGCCGTGGCAGACGGTGCCTACGAGCAGTACTTC	CASSLAVADGAYEQYF